These 30 T cell receptor beta chains were sequenced from one sample in a study of blood T cell repertoires in COVID-19. Profiled with immunoSEQ multiplex PCR; TCRdb holds only in-frame clones, not every one. Among 120,000 to 150,000 clones, around nine tenths were seen once, and the ten largest hold about 1.6%. The specimen was peripheral blood. The receptors were gathered from a woman aged 55-70 years with acute or convalescent COVID-19.

The chain has TRBV10-3 and TRBJ2-1; possibly TRBD1 for D (5 bases). The V end lost 0 bases, the J end lost 1 base, and 10 bases lay between the germline ends. Germline V gives CDR1 ENHRY, CDR2 SYGVKD. The CDR3 is 16 amino acids. CDR3 coding DNA: TGTGCCATCAGTGAGTCGATGCAGGGTTCCTACAATGAGCAGTTCTTC. Translation: CAISESMQGSYNEQFF.

The rearrangement links TRBV27 to TRBJ2-7; a weak D match, TRBD2 (5 bases). The V gene's germline CDR1 is MNHEY and CDR2 SMNVEV (reference sequence). Trimming took 4 bases from V and 2 from J, leaving 9 bases between them. The CDR3 covers 13 residues. The CDR3 sequence: CASSSSLAYEQYF. Here the CDR3 DNA reads TGTGCCAGCAGTTCTTCACTAGCCTACGAGCAGTACTTC.

The V call is TRBV6-5, the J call TRBJ2-5; no clear D. Per the germline V gene, CDR1 is MNHEY and CDR2 is SVGAGI. The germline V and J ends were trimmed by 7 bases and 5 bases, with 17 bases remaining between them. The CDR3 contains 14 residues. CDR3 sequence reads: CASTPTGLWETQYF. The CDR3 DNA reads as TGTGCCAGCACCCCAACCGGTTTATGGGAGACCCAGTACTTC.

This chain joins TRBV4-1 and TRBJ2-2; 9 bases line up with TRBD1. Per germline, CDR1 MGHRA and CDR2 YSYEKL. The CDR3 length is 16 residues. Trimming removed 2 bases from V and 3 bases from J; junction bases left unmatched: 4. The CDR3 coding sequence is TGCGCCAGCAGCCAACTACAGGGGGCGGACACCGGGGAGCTGTTTTTT. It specifies CASSQLQGADTGELFF.

This chain uses TRBV9 with TRBJ2-1; 13 bases are shared with TRBD2. Germline lookup yields CDR1 SGDLS and CDR2 YYNGEE. The CDR3 is 15 residues long. V dropped 4 bases and J dropped 6; count of bases not matched to a gene: 4. This CDR3 reads CASSPGTSGVNEQFF. Written as DNA, the CDR3 is TGTGCCAGCAGCCCCGGGACTAGCGGGGTCAATGAGCAGTTCTTC.

Details on this clone: At one end the junction does not follow the germline gene, possibly because of a read error. The V call is TRBV4-1, the J call TRBJ1-1, with TRBD1 identical over 7 bases. Germline CDR1 reads MGHRA; CDR2 reads YSYEKL. The CDR3 has 17 residues. Here the CDR3 reads CTSSQGWSGGMNTEAFF. CDR3 nucleotide sequence: TGCACCAGCAGCCAAGGTTGGTCAGGGGGTATGAACACTGAAGCTTTCTTT.

The V and J genes are TRBV7-9 and TRBJ1-4; no reliable D call. Trimming removed 5 bases from V and 4 bases from J, with 14 bases in between. The CDR3 extends over 15 amino acids. Germline CDR1 and CDR2: SEHNR and FQNEAQ (reference sequence). The CDR3: CASSVRVDFNEKLFF. The CDR3 nucleotides read TGTGCCAGCAGCGTCCGGGTTGATTTTAATGAAAAACTGTTTTTT.

The chain is built from TRBV30 and TRBJ2-7; the match to TRBD2 covers 11 bases. Germline V gene lookup returns CDR1 GTSNPN and CDR2 SVGIG (reference sequence). CDR3 size: 13 residues. V shed 8 bases and J 0 bases; nucleotides not matched to a gene: 3. The CDR3 coding sequence is TGTGCCGTGGGACTAGCGGTCTCCTACGAGCAGTACTTC. Translating it yields CAVGLAVSYEQYF. Combining the CDR3 with reference TRBV30 and TRBJ2-7 gives the whole variable domain SQTIHQWPATLVQPVGSPLSLECTVEGTSNPNLYWYRQAAGRGLQLLFYSVGIGQISSEVPQNLSASRPQDRQFILSSKKLLLSDSGFYLCAVGLAVSYEQYFGPGTRLTVT.

V gene TRBV6-5 combines with J gene TRBJ2-7; TRBD2 matches 8 bases. The germline V gene has CDR1 MNHEY and CDR2 SVGAGI. CDR3 size: 13 residues. V trimming: 2 bases; J trimming: 7 bases; junction bases outside the gene matches: 4. CDR3 sequence: CASSYRGGREQYF. DNA of the CDR3: TGTGCCAGCAGTTACCGGGGGGGACGGGAGCAGTACTTC.

J is TRBJ2-3 and V is TRBV10-3; possibly TRBD1 for D (5 bases). V was cut by 8 bases and J by 2 bases, with 8 bases left in between. Germline V gene sequence: CDR1 ENHRY, CDR2 SYGVKD. CDR3 size: 12 residues. The CDR3 region has the DNA TGTGCCATCGGGGCCCCCACAGATACGCAGTATTTT. Translated, it gives CAIGAPTDTQYF.

The J gene is TRBJ1-1, the V gene TRBV6-5; 7 positions agree with TRBD1. The length of the CDR3 is 16 residues. Germline CDR1 MNHEY, CDR2 SVGAGI. J gave up 1 base and V 1 base, and 6 bases lay outside the gene matches. The CDR3 DNA follows: TGTGCCAGCAGTTACTTTCCCGGACAGGAGAACACTGAAGCTTTCTTT. It encodes CASSYFPGQENTEAFF.

J is TRBJ1-2 and V is TRBV19; D remains unclear. Germline values: CDR1 LNHDA, CDR2 SQIVND (reference sequence). Deletions cut 1 base from V and 4 bases from J, with 10 bases between. The CDR3 has 14 amino acids. The CDR3 coding sequence is TGTGCCAGTAGTATAGTTCACTCCCCCTATGGCTACACCTTC. It translates to CASSIVHSPYGYTF. Based on the CDR3 plus reference TRBV19 and TRBJ1-2, the full variable domain is DGGITQSPKYLFRKEGQNVTLSCEQNLNHDAMYWYRQDPGQGLRLIYYSQIVNDFQKGDIAEGYSVSREKKESFPLTVTSAQKNPTAFYLCASSIVHSPYGYTFGSGTRLTVV.

The chain carries TRBV4-2 and TRBJ2-2; D gene ambiguous. This CDR3 is 14 amino acids long. V lost 0 bases, J lost 1 base, and 3 bases lay in between. Germline loops: CDR1 LGHNA, CDR2 YNFKEQ. This CDR3 reads CASSQERNTGELFF. CDR3 bases: TGTGCCAGCAGCCAAGAGCGGAACACCGGGGAGCTGTTTTTT.

The chain employs TRBV7-9 and TRBJ1-1; 9 bases are shared with TRBD1. CDR1 and CDR2 from the germline V gene are SEHNR and FQNEAQ (reference sequence). The CDR3 loop spans 13 amino acids. V lost 4 bases and J lost 6; bases outside the gene matches: 3. The CDR3 loop reads CASSSQGAAEAFF. The CDR3 DNA reads as TGTGCCAGCAGCTCACAGGGGGCCGCTGAAGCTTTCTTT. Supplemented by reference TRBV7-9 and TRBJ1-1, the full variable domain reads DTGVSQNPRHKITKRGQNVTFRCDPISEHNRLYWYRQTLGQGPEFLTYFQNEAQLEKSRLLSDRFSAERPKGSFSTLEIQRTEQGDSAMYLCASSSQGAAEAFFGQGTRLTVV.

The chain is built from TRBV3-1 (or the pseudogene TRBV3-2) and TRBJ1-6; 7 bases line up with TRBD1. V lost 4 bases to trimming and J lost 6 bases; unmatched junction nucleotides: 6. This CDR3 region has 15 residues. Germline lookup yields CDR1 LGHDT and CDR2 YNNKEL (reference sequence). CDR3 in amino acids: CASSPAGGGNSPLHF. The DNA of the CDR3 is TGTGCCAGCAGCCCTGCAGGGGGTGGTAATTCACCCCTCCACTTT.

This clone has just one count. The V and J genes are TRBV18 and TRBJ1-4; the match to TRBD1 covers 8 bases. The CDR3 contains 14 residues. Trimming at V came to 2 bases and at J to 8 bases, leaving 4 bases not matched to a gene. Germline assignment: CDR1 KGHSH and CDR2 LQKENI. CDR3 coding DNA: TGTGCCAGCTCACCAGACAGGGGACGAGAAAAACTGTTTTTT. Protein product: CASSPDRGREKLFF.

V and J are TRBV7-2 and TRBJ2-7, with D perhaps matching TRBD1 (6 bases). Trimming stripped 5 bases from V and 6 bases from J, with 14 bases between. The germline gives CDR1 SGHTA, CDR2 FQGNSA. The CDR3 loop spans 13 amino acids. The CDR3 is CASSDRMGFEQYF. CDR3 DNA sequence: TGTGCCAGCAGCGACAGGATGGGGTTCGAGCAGTACTTC.

V gene TRBV5-1 combines with J gene TRBJ1-6; 7 positions match TRBD1. Germline-derived CDR1 and CDR2 are SGHRS and YFSETQ. This CDR3 contains 15 residues. Trimming cost V 1 base and J 8 bases; bases outside gene matches: 6. In DNA, the CDR3 is TGCGCCAGCAGCTTGAGACAGGGATATGATTCACCCCTCCACTTT. As protein: CASSLRQGYDSPLHF.

This sequence joins TRBV7-9 and TRBJ2-3; D unresolved. This CDR3 has 14 amino acids. Germline V gives CDR1 SEHNR, CDR2 FQNEAQ (reference sequence). The V end was cut by 1 base, the J end by 3 bases, with 8 bases between. The CDR3 is CASSLVSFTDTQYF. CDR3 coding DNA: TGTGCCAGCAGCTTAGTTTCATTTACAGATACGCAGTATTTT. The full variable domain, its missing parts supplied by reference TRBV7-9 and TRBJ2-3, is DTGVSQNPRHKITKRGQNVTFRCDPISEHNRLYWYRQTLGQGPEFLTYFQNEAQLEKSRLLSDRFSAERPKGSFSTLEIQRTEQGDSAMYLCASSLVSFTDTQYFGPGTRLTVL.

V gene TRBV6-1 combines with J gene TRBJ1-2, with D tentatively TRBD1 (6 bases). The CDR3 extends over 13 amino acids. Between the trimmed V and J ends, which lost 2 bases and 6 bases, there was a span of 10 bases. Germline CDR1 and CDR2: MNHNS and SASEGT. The CDR3 DNA reads as TGTGCCAGCAGTGAACAGGGGTTTGATGGCTACACCTTC. Translation gives CASSEQGFDGYTF.

This clone appeared a single time. CDR3 loop: CAWSVDWGRTGAFF. The DNA of the CDR3 is TGTGCCTGGAGCGTAGACTGGGGCAGGACGGGCGCTTTCTTT. The chain combines TRBV30 with TRBJ1-1; D may be TRBD1 (5 bases). Trimming took off 3 bases at V and 11 bases at J, with 22 bases between the two ends. The germline V gene encodes CDR1 GTSNPN and CDR2 SVGIG (reference sequence). The CDR3 runs to 14 residues.

V gene TRBV19 combines with J gene TRBJ1-1, with unresolved D. CDR1 and CDR2 (germline): LNHDA, SQIVND (reference sequence). The CDR3 sequence is 11 residues long. The V gene lost 7 bases and the J gene lost 1 base, with 4 bases spanning the gap. Here the CDR3 reads CASTWNTEAFF. CDR3 nucleotides: TGTGCCAGTACGTGGAACACTGAAGCTTTCTTT.

V gene TRBV5-1 combines with J gene TRBJ1-2; no firm D call. The CDR3 is made up of 15 amino acids. The germline V gene encodes CDR1 SGHRS and CDR2 YFSETQ. V lost 0 bases to trimming and J lost 4 bases, with 13 bases between them. CDR3 protein: CASSLDGSGIYGYTF. The CDR3 DNA sequence: TGCGCCAGCAGCTTGGACGGGAGCGGAATCTATGGCTACACCTTC.

The V call is TRBV7-9, the J call TRBJ1-1; unclear D gene. The CDR3 totals 12 residues. Looked up from germline, CDR1 is SEHNR and CDR2 is FQNEAQ (reference sequence). Between the trimmed V and J ends, which lost 3 bases and 8 bases, there was a span of 10 bases. For the CDR3, the DNA is TGTGCCAGCAGCTTTAAGGAGCACGAAGCTTTCTTT. Its translation: CASSFKEHEAFF.

V is TRBV18 and J is TRBJ1-5; 7 bases align to TRBD1. This CDR3 is 15 amino acids long. Unmatched junction bases numbered 6, after V lost 3 bases and J lost 4 bases. CDR1 KGHSH and CDR2 LQKENI come from the germline V gene. The CDR3 DNA sequence: TGTGCCAGCTCACCTCCGGGACAGCAAAATCAGCCCCAGCATTTT. Encoded protein: CASSPPGQQNQPQHF.

The chain has TRBV6-2 or TRBV6-3 and TRBJ2-3; 7 bases line up with TRBD2. The CDR3 length is 14 residues. The trim removed 2 bases at V and 5 bases at J, leaving 4 bases unmatched. The germline CDR1 and CDR2 sequences are MNHEY and SVGEGT. The chain's CDR3 is CASSYGGGVDTQYF. Written as DNA, the CDR3 is TGTGCCAGCAGTTACGGGGGAGGGGTAGATACGCAGTATTTT.

The chain couples TRBV27 to TRBJ2-2; D is possibly TRBD1 (5 bases). Germline V CDR1 and CDR2: MNHEY, SMNVEV (reference sequence). V was clipped by 5 bases and J by 5 bases, with 18 bases between them. This CDR3 is built from 16 residues. DNA of the CDR3: TGTGCCAGCAGTCAAAATCGAGGACACAGGACCGGGGAGCTGTTTTTT. This encodes CASSQNRGHRTGELFF.

The gene calls are TRBV11-1 and TRBJ1-2; D is ambiguous. Trimming took off 5 bases at V and 4 bases at J, with 11 bases between the two ends. This CDR3 has 13 residues. Germline values: CDR1 SGHAT, CDR2 FQDESV (reference sequence). The CDR3 spells CASSGSMSYGYTF. The CDR3 nucleotides are TGTGCCAGCAGCGGTTCGATGAGCTATGGCTACACCTTC.

This clone was detected once. The gene calls are TRBV29-1 and TRBJ2-1; D assignment may be TRBD1 or TRBD2 (6 bases each). The CDR3 covers 12 residues. The germline CDR1 and CDR2 sequences are SQVTM and ANQGSEA. The germline V and J ends were trimmed by 7 bases and 4 bases, with 11 bases remaining between them. CDR3 protein: CSAEGGYNEQFF. The CDR3 DNA reads TGCAGCGCTGAGGGGGGTTACAATGAGCAGTTCTTC.

This chain joins TRBV12-3 or TRBV12-4 and TRBJ1-6; perhaps TRBD1 as D (5 bases). The CDR3 spans 12 residues. V was trimmed by 7 bases and J by 10 bases, leaving 11 bases between them. CDR3 coding DNA: TGTGCCAGCAATCAGGGCCCATCACCCCTCCACTTT. Translating gives CASNQGPSPLHF.